This TCR beta chain is from a study of T cell responses to AZD1222 COVID-19 vaccine. After removal of 5 bases from V and 3 bases from J, the junction contained 2 bases not matched to a gene. Germline CDR1 is WSHSY and CDR2 is SAAADI. The CDR3 extends over 14 amino acids. Whole-study results and caveats: Donors in the cohort were predominantly white British and more often female, and clonal diversity was possibly underestimated.

In regard to this clone: Its specificity is unknown.

Assay: immunoSEQ multiplex PCR; the TCRdb copy retains only in-frame clones and omits some. The sample comprises 150,000 or so clones, about 89% of which are singletons, and 1.6% rests with the top ten. The rearrangement uses TRBV10-2 and TRBJ2-7; 12 positions agree with TRBD2. The sequence was collected from an adult in good health. The sequencing here drew on peripheral blood, taken on day 0 of AZD1222 vaccination. CDR3 loop: CASSTSGRNYEQYF. CDR3 nucleotides: TGCGCCAGCAGTACTAGCGGGAGGAACTACGAGCAGTACTTC.